Listed here are 17 T cell receptor beta chains from one sample, sequenced in a study of shared clonotypes between healthy human individuals. Cells designated naive CD8 were CD45RO-negative and were positively selected for CCR7, with terminally differentiated effector memory CD45RA+ cells excluded. The protocol was immunoSEQ multiplex PCR, while the TCRdb copy is restricted to in-frame clones and leaves out a portion. The table shows about 580,000 clones, with roughly 98% occurring only once. Sequencing used naive CD8+ T cells sorted from blood. These receptors were obtained from a young man in good health.

This rearrangement joins TRBV7-9 to TRBJ2-2; the match to TRBD1 covers 7 bases. V shed 5 bases, J shed 4 bases, and the junction held 13 bases outside the gene matches. The CDR3 length is 17 residues. CDR1 SEHNR and CDR2 FQNEAQ come from the germline V gene (reference sequence). The CDR3 region is CASSSTNRGGGTGELFF. CDR3 DNA sequence: TGTGCCAGCAGCAGTACTAACAGGGGCGGTGGCACCGGGGAGCTGTTTTTT.

The chain joins TRBV14 to TRBJ1-3, with a possible D match to TRBD1 (6 bases). The V and J ends lost 2 bases and 4 bases respectively, with 15 bases between them. Germline V lookup: CDR1 SGHDN, CDR2 FVKESK. The CDR3 is 16 residues long. CDR3 region: CASSQLQGASGNTIYF. CDR3 coding DNA: TGTGCCAGCAGCCAACTACAGGGCGCTTCGGGAAACACCATATATTTT. The entire variable domain, with the rest obtained from reference TRBV14 and TRBJ1-3, is as follows: EAGVTQFPSHSVIEKGQTVTLRCDPISGHDNLYWYRRVMGKEIKFLLHFVKESKQDESGMPNNRFLAERTGGTYSTLKVQPAELEDSGVYFCASSQLQGASGNTIYFGEGSWLTVV.

The chain combines TRBV6-5 with TRBJ2-2, with TRBD1 as a possible D gene (6 bases). The CDR3 totals 13 residues. V lost 2 bases and J 6 bases, leaving 7 bases between the germline ends. Germline lookup yields CDR1 MNHEY and CDR2 SVGAGI. The CDR3 loop reads CASSYQGPGELFF. Written as DNA, the CDR3 is TGTGCCAGCAGTTACCAGGGGCCCGGGGAGCTGTTTTTT.

The J gene is TRBJ2-3, the V gene TRBV2; D perhaps matches TRBD2 (6 bases). From germline, CDR1 is SNHLY and CDR2 FYNNEI. This CDR3 spans 17 amino acids. The ends were cut back, 8 bases at V and 6 bases at J, with 27 bases in the middle. Here the CDR3 DNA reads TGTGCCAGCCAGATGACGGGACTCTCCGAAGCAGAGGATACGCAGTATTTT. Its translation is CASQMTGLSEAEDTQYF.

V usage is TRBV27 and J usage is TRBJ2-7; possibly TRBD1 for D (6 bases). CDR1 and CDR2 from the germline V gene are MNHEY and SMNVEV (reference sequence). This CDR3 region has 16 residues. V was pared by 6 bases and J by 0 bases, with 18 bases between. DNA for the CDR3: TGTGCCAGCAGCACACGAACCGGGACAAGCTCCTACGAGCAGTACTTC. It codes for CASSTRTGTSSYEQYF.

The chain has TRBV7-9 and TRBJ2-7, with TRBD1 matching 9 bases. CDR1 and CDR2 from the germline V gene are SEHNR and FQNEAQ (reference sequence). This CDR3 region has 15 residues. J lost 3 bases, V lost 6 bases, and 9 bases had no gene match. The CDR3 protein is CASRRTGQGFYEQYF. CDR3 coding DNA: TGTGCCAGCAGGCGAACGGGACAGGGATTCTACGAGCAGTACTTC. The full variable domain, its missing parts supplied by reference TRBV7-9 and TRBJ2-7, is DTGVSQNPRHKITKRGQNVTFRCDPISEHNRLYWYRQTLGQGPEFLTYFQNEAQLEKSRLLSDRFSAERPKGSFSTLEIQRTEQGDSAMYLCASRRTGQGFYEQYFGPGTRLTVT.

CDR3 DNA sequence: TGCGCCAGCAGCCTAAGGACGGATGGGTTTATAGAGACCCAGTACTTC. Encoded protein: CASSLRTDGFIETQYF. V and J are TRBV5-1 and TRBJ2-5, with no clear D. Germline CDR1 is SGHRS and CDR2 is YFSETQ. This CDR3 contains 16 residues. V lost 4 bases and J 4 bases, leaving 20 bases between the germline ends.

The chain uses TRBV7-9 and TRBJ2-3; D not certain. V lost 4 bases and J 6 bases, leaving 11 bases between the germline ends. This CDR3 has 13 residues. The V gene's germline CDR1 is SEHNR and CDR2 FQNEAQ (reference sequence). The CDR3 coding sequence is TGTGCCAGCAGCTCGGAAAAAAGGGATACGCAGTATTTT. It is translated as CASSSEKRDTQYF.

This rearrangement joins TRBV28 to TRBJ2-3; D not resolved. V lost 5 bases to trimming and J lost 2 bases, with 14 bases between them. The CDR3 sequence is 15 residues long. Per the germline V gene, CDR1 is MDHEN and CDR2 is SYDVKM. In nucleotides, the CDR3 is TGTGCCAGCAGTCGGTTGGTGGAGCTCACAGATACGCAGTATTTT. Its translation is CASSRLVELTDTQYF.

The sample holds one count of this clone. This same CDR3 is encoded by further DNA sequences in the sample. The V and J genes are TRBV14 and TRBJ2-3; D is possibly TRBD1 or TRBD2 (7 bases each). Germline-derived CDR1 and CDR2 are SGHDN and FVKESK. Trimming took 1 base from V and 4 from J, leaving 9 bases between them. This CDR3 comprises 14 residues. In nucleotides, the CDR3 is TGTGCCAGCAGCCAAGCAGGGGGGGCAGATACGCAGTATTTT. It specifies CASSQAGGADTQYF.

This rearrangement joins TRBV7-8 to TRBJ2-7, with unresolved D. The germline V and J ends were trimmed by 1 base and 3 bases, with 10 bases remaining between them. The CDR3 is 14 amino acids. Germline CDR1 reads SGHVS; CDR2 reads FQNEAQ. CDR3: CASSLVGTSYEQYF. Written as DNA, the CDR3 is TGTGCCAGCAGCTTAGTCGGCACCAGCTACGAGCAGTACTTC.

This rearrangement joins TRBV29-1 to TRBJ1-2; TRBD1 is a possible D gene (5 bases). Trimming removed 0 bases at V and 3 bases at J, with 14 bases between. The germline CDR1 and CDR2 sequences are SQVTM and ANQGSEA. There are 15 residues in the CDR3. Here the CDR3 DNA reads TGCAGCGTTGAAGATCGCCAGGGTAGGGACTATGGCTACACCTTC. Translating gives CSVEDRQGRDYGYTF.

The chain is built from TRBV7-9 and TRBJ2-7; TRBD2 matches at 8 bases. Trimming took 4 bases from V and 5 from J; bases not matched to a gene: 16. Germline V CDR1 and CDR2: SEHNR, FQNEAQ (reference sequence). The CDR3 length is 17 residues. CDR3 residues: CASSYTLTGLEVHEQYF. CDR3 DNA sequence: TGTGCCAGCAGCTATACTCTAACGGGACTAGAGGTTCACGAGCAGTACTTC.

Here the CDR3 reads CASSFWRGEQFF. The CDR3 DNA is TGTGCCAGCAGTTTTTGGCGGGGTGAGCAGTTCTTC. The rearrangement links TRBV27 to TRBJ2-1; D might be TRBD2 (6 bases). Trimming left V 3 bases short and J 9 bases short, with 9 bases between. Germline CDR1 MNHEY, CDR2 SMNVEV (reference sequence). The CDR3 totals 12 residues.

CDR3 in DNA: TGCGCCAGCAGCCAAGAGCCCAGCGGGAGGACCTACGAGCAGTACTTC. This sequence encodes CASSQEPSGRTYEQYF. The rearrangement links TRBV4-1 to TRBJ2-7; 9 nucleotides align to TRBD2. J was trimmed by 2 bases and V by 0 bases; bases with no gene match: 5. This CDR3 is 16 amino acids long. Germline CDR1 MGHRA, CDR2 YSYEKL.

Only a few counts were recorded for this clone. The rearrangement joins TRBV25-1 to TRBJ1-1; the D gene is possibly TRBD1 (5 bases). V was trimmed by 4 bases and J by 3 bases, leaving 12 bases between them. The CDR3 runs 14 residues. Germline CDR1 MGHDK, CDR2 SYGVNS. CDR3 in amino acids: CASSAGTLDTEAFF. CDR3 sequence (DNA): TGTGCCAGCAGTGCGGGGACGCTAGACACTGAAGCTTTCTTT.

The chain has TRBV29-1 and TRBJ2-5; possible D gene TRBD1, 5 bases. Germline assignment: CDR1 SQVTM and CDR2 ANQGSEA. This CDR3 comprises 13 residues. Deletions cut 4 bases from V and 5 bases from J, with 14 bases between. CDR3 in amino acids: CSVVGQGRETQYF. Here the CDR3 DNA reads TGCAGCGTTGTCGGTCAGGGAAGGGAGACCCAGTACTTC.